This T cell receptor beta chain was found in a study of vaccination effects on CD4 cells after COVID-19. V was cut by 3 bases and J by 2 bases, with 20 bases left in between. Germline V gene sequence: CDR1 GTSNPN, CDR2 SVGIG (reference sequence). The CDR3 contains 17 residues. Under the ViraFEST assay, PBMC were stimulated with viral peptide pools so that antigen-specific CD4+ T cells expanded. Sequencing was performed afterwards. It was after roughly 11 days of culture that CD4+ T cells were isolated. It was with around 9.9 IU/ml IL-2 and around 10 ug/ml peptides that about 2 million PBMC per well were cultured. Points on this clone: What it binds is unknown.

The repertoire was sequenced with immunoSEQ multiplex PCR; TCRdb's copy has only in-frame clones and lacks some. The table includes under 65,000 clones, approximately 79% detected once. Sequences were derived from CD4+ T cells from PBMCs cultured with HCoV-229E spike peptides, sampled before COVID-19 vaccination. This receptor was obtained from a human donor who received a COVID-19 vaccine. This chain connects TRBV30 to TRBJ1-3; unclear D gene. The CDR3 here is CAWRDARTVGTGNTIYF. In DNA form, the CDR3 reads TGTGCCTGGAGGGACGCCCGGACTGTAGGGACTGGAAACACCATATATTTT.